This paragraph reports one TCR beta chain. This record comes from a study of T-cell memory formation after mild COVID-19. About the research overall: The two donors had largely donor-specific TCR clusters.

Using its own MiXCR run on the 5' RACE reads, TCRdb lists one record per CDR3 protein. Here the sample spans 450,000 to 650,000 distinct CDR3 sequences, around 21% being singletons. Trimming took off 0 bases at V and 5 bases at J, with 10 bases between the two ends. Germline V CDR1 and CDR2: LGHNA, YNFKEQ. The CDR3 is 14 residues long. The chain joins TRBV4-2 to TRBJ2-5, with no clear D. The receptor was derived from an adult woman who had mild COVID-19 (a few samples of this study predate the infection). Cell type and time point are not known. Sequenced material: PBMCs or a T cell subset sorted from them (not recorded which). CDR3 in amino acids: CASSQELDGETQYF. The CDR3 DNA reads TGTGCCAGCAGCCAAGAACTCGATGGGGAGACCCAGTACTTC.